What follows are 5 T cell receptor beta chains derived from one specimen sequenced in a study of blood T cell repertoires in COVID-19. Sequenced by immunoSEQ multiplex PCR; TCRdb stores in-frame clones only, minus some. The data show 210,000 or so clones, around 78% seen once. The sample comprised peripheral blood. The receptors originated from a woman of 80 years or more with active or convalescent COVID-19.

With regard to this clone: Other DNA sequences from this sample encode an identical CDR3 as well. The chain recombines TRBV28 with TRBJ1-5; 9 positions agree with TRBD1. Unmatched junction bases numbered 1, after V lost 3 bases and J lost 4 bases. Germline assignment: CDR1 MDHEN and CDR2 SYDVKM. This CDR3 has 14 residues. CDR3 nucleotides: TGTGCCAGCAGTTTTGGACAGGGGAATCAGCCCCAGCATTTT. Protein: CASSFGQGNQPQHF. The full variable domain, its missing parts supplied by reference TRBV28 and TRBJ1-5, is DVKVTQSSRYLVKRTGEKVFLECVQDMDHENMFWYRQDPGLGLRLIYFSYDVKMKEKGDIPEGYSVSREKKERFSLILESASTNQTSMYLCASSFGQGNQPQHFGDGTRLSIL.

This clone has ten or more counts. V is TRBV27 and J is TRBJ1-5; D might be TRBD1 (6 bases). Germline values: CDR1 MNHEY, CDR2 SMNVEV (reference sequence). CDR3 length: 15 residues. The V and J ends lost 6 bases and 2 bases respectively, with 14 bases between them. CDR3 DNA: TGTGCCAGCAGCGGAATTGGGGGCGGCAATCAGCCCCAGCATTTT. Translated, it gives CASSGIGGGNQPQHF.

This clone was seen a few times. Different DNA sequences within this sample yield the same CDR3. The chain uses TRBV5-1 and TRBJ2-7; D remains ambiguous. The CDR3 is 12 residues long. In germline, CDR1 is SGHRS, CDR2 YFSETQ. Between the trimmed V and J ends, which lost 2 bases and 1 base, there was a span of 4 bases. Here the CDR3 DNA reads TGCGCCAGCAGCTTTTCTTCCTACGAGCAGTACTTC. It yields the protein CASSFSSYEQYF.

The genes are TRBV18 and TRBJ2-7; no reliable D call. Between the trimmed V and J ends, which lost 1 base and 6 bases, there was a span of 7 bases. The CDR3 has 12 residues. Germline V gene data show CDR1 as KGHSH and CDR2 as LQKENI. Here the CDR3 reads CASSPQIGEQYF. CDR3 DNA: TGTGCCAGCTCACCACAAATCGGCGAGCAGTACTTC.

This chain links TRBV5-4 with TRBJ2-7; tentative D call: TRBD2 (7 bases). The CDR3 runs 16 residues. Germline V gene data show CDR1 as SGHNT and CDR2 as YYREEE (reference sequence). V gave up 0 bases and J gave up 6 bases, with 19 bases separating them. CDR3 residues: CASSLGGGGTFTEQYF. CDR3 nucleotides: TGTGCCAGCAGCTTGGGTGGCGGGGGCACCTTCACCGAGCAGTACTTC.